Shown below are 24 T cell receptor beta chains from a single sample sequenced in a study of T cells in Graves' hyperthyroidism and ophthalmopathy. Amplification of TCR beta CDR3 regions used RNA as the template. HTBI primers drove first-round RT-PCR of the TCR CDR3. MiXCR was run by TCRdb on the multiplex PCR reads, yielding one entry per CDR3 protein. The table lists nearly 750,000 distinct CDR3 sequences, under 45% of them singletons. Sequencing input: blood. The receptor source for this set is a woman aged 40-49 years with Graves' hyperthyroidism.

This clonotype was seen only a few times. The V gene is TRBV27, the J gene TRBJ2-7; D assignment may be TRBD1 or TRBD2 (5 bases each). CDR3 size: 14 residues. The germline CDR1 and CDR2 sequences are MNHEY and SMNVEV (reference sequence). V lost 8 bases, J lost 2 bases, and 16 bases lay in between. The CDR3 spells CASSPWDRTYEQYF. The CDR3 DNA reads as TGTGCCAGCTCACCTTGGGACCGCACCTACGAGCAGTACTTC.

This clonotype occurred once. The chain has TRBV20-1 and TRBJ1-4, with 8 bases matching TRBD1. The trim removed 5 bases at V and 7 bases at J, leaving 6 bases unmatched. From germline, CDR1 is DFQATT and CDR2 SNEGSKA (reference sequence). The CDR3 covers 13 residues. The DNA for the CDR3 is TGCAGTGCTGGACAGGGCGGCGGTGAAAAACTGTTTTTT. As protein: CSAGQGGGEKLFF.

This clonotype was seen many times. This chain links TRBV10-3 with TRBJ2-2, with D tentatively TRBD1 (6 bases). CDR3 length: 17 amino acids. Germline V CDR1 and CDR2: ENHRY, SYGVKD. V gave up 4 bases and J gave up 0 bases, with 15 bases separating them. This chain's CDR3 is CAISGSSGVSNTGELFF. DNA for the CDR3: TGTGCCATCAGTGGGTCTTCAGGGGTCTCGAACACCGGGGAGCTGTTTTTT.

This clonotype is a singleton in its sample. This chain uses TRBV19 with TRBJ2-2; D may match TRBD1 or TRBD2 (5 bases each). The CDR3 has 14 amino acids. Trimming left V 7 bases short and J 5 bases short, with 14 bases between. Per germline, CDR1 LNHDA and CDR2 SQIVND (reference sequence). The CDR3 nucleotides are TGTGCCAGTATTCCTGGATGGGGGACCGGGGAGCTGTTTTTT. Its protein product is CASIPGWGTGELFF.

This rearrangement joins TRBV19 to TRBJ1-1; no definite D call. CDR1 is LNHDA and CDR2 is SQIVND in the germline V gene (reference sequence). This CDR3 is built from 15 residues. Trimming pared 9 bases from V and 0 bases from J, leaving 17 bases between. The CDR3 is CASQLNDGLNTEAFF. CDR3 sequence (DNA): TGTGCCAGCCAGCTAAATGACGGGTTGAACACTGAAGCTTTCTTT.

This clonotype was seen once. Here the CDR3 omits its conserved ending phenylalanine or tryptophan, so a read error is the likely source. The limits of the CDR3 on the DNA are not certain, so only TCRdb's listed CDR3 is given. The chain is built from TRBV4-1 and TRBJ2-1. Germline CDR1 is MGHRA and CDR2 is YSYEKL. Including both end residues, the CDR3 is 8 amino acids long. The CDR3 loop is CASSQVDA.

This clonotype was found a few times. The V call is TRBV20-1, the J call TRBJ1-1; 8 positions agree with TRBD1. The CDR3 runs 15 residues. Per germline, CDR1 DFQATT and CDR2 SNEGSKA (reference sequence). V shed 0 bases and J 3 bases; nucleotides not matched to a gene: 6. The CDR3 here is CSARDRTGPDTEAFF. The CDR3, as DNA: TGCAGTGCTAGAGATCGGACAGGGCCGGACACTGAAGCTTTCTTT.

The gene calls are TRBV7-2 and TRBJ1-3; no definite D call. This CDR3 spans 14 amino acids. CDR1 and CDR2 (germline): SGHTA, FQGNSA. V was trimmed by 5 bases and J by 4 bases, leaving 12 bases between them. The CDR3 sequence: CASSLWGSGNTIYF. Here the CDR3 DNA reads TGTGCCAGCAGCCTGTGGGGATCCGGAAACACCATATATTTT.

In this sample, this clonotype turned up a few times. The chain carries TRBV7-9 and TRBJ1-4, with D unresolved. The germline V gene has CDR1 SEHNR and CDR2 FQNEAQ (reference sequence). The CDR3 contains 12 residues. The V end lost 5 bases, the J end lost 8 bases, and 9 bases lay between the germline ends. CDR3 in DNA: TGTGCCAGCAGCCCCCGGTGGGAAAAACTGTTTTTT. This encodes CASSPRWEKLFF. The variable domain in full, completed from reference TRBV7-9 and TRBJ1-4, reads DTGVSQNPRHKITKRGQNVTFRCDPISEHNRLYWYRQTLGQGPEFLTYFQNEAQLEKSRLLSDRFSAERPKGSFSTLEIQRTEQGDSAMYLCASSPRWEKLFFGSGTQLSVL.

This clonotype was counted ten times or more. This chain connects TRBV10-2 to TRBJ2-7; D possibly uses TRBD1 or TRBD2 (6 bases each). The CDR3 loop spans 14 amino acids. V was trimmed by 3 bases and J by 2 bases, leaving 11 bases between them. CDR1 WSHSY and CDR2 SAAADI come from the germline V gene. The CDR3 coding sequence is TGCGCCAGCAGTGATACGGGGGACACCTACGAGCAGTACTTC. It encodes CASSDTGDTYEQYF.

The chain carries TRBV6-1 and TRBJ2-3, with TRBD2 as a possible D gene (6 bases). Trimming shortened V by 5 bases and J by 5 bases, and 14 bases separated the two germline ends. The CDR3 has 14 amino acids. Germline CDR1 MNHNS, CDR2 SASEGT. The DNA of the CDR3 is TGTGCCAGCAGTCAAGGCCGGGGGATAGATACGCAGTATTTT. Translation gives CASSQGRGIDTQYF.

The genes are TRBV20-1 and TRBJ2-5; unclear D gene. V lost 5 bases and J 8 bases, leaving 15 bases between the germline ends. Looked up from germline, CDR1 is DFQATT and CDR2 is SNEGSKA (reference sequence). This CDR3 spans 12 amino acids. CDR3 coding DNA: TGCAGTGCTTTGCGACCACCAGAAACCCAGTACTTC. This codes for CSALRPPETQYF.

The V and J genes are TRBV20-1 and TRBJ2-7, with 7 bases that match TRBD1. The V gene end was trimmed by 0 bases and the J gene end by 2 bases; junction bases not matched to a gene: 16. The germline gives CDR1 DFQATT, CDR2 SNEGSKA (reference sequence). The CDR3 has 18 residues. The CDR3 DNA reads TGCAGTGCTAGAGATGCGTCTCCCGGGACAGATGAACCCTACGAGCAGTACTTC. This gives the protein CSARDASPGTDEPYEQYF.

This clonotype was detected ten times or more. The V call is TRBV12-3 or TRBV12-4, the J call TRBJ2-7; D uncertain. This CDR3 comprises 12 residues. V lost 6 bases and J lost 4, with 10 bases in between. As DNA, the CDR3 is TGTGCCAGCAGCTCCCACCCATACGAGCAGTACTTC. Translated: CASSSHPYEQYF.

The rearrangement uses TRBV19 and TRBJ1-5, with 11 positions matching TRBD1. CDR3 size: 16 residues. V shed 4 bases and J 5 bases; nucleotides not matched to a gene: 7. Germline assignment: CDR1 LNHDA and CDR2 SQIVND (reference sequence). CDR3: CASSRIGQGADQPQHF. In DNA, the CDR3 is TGTGCCAGTAGTAGAATTGGACAGGGGGCTGATCAGCCCCAGCATTTT.

This clonotype occurred many times. The chain recombines TRBV10-3 with TRBJ2-5; 12 bases fit TRBD2. The CDR3 has 14 amino acids. Germline CDR1 reads ENHRY; CDR2 reads SYGVKD. J was trimmed by 3 bases and V by 5 bases; bases with no gene match: 1. CDR3 amino acids: CAISRLAGEETQYF. For the CDR3, the DNA is TGTGCCATCAGTCGACTAGCGGGGGAAGAGACCCAGTACTTC.

The J gene is TRBJ1-2, the V gene TRBV2; 7 positions agree with TRBD1. Germline-derived CDR1 and CDR2 are SNHLY and FYNNEI. The CDR3 is 15 amino acids. V lost 4 bases, J lost 4 bases, and 9 bases stayed unmatched. The CDR3 loop reads CASSAYRQGGYGYTF. The CDR3 DNA follows: TGTGCCAGCAGTGCTTATAGACAGGGCGGCTATGGCTACACCTTC.

This clonotype was counted at least ten times. The CDR3 reads CASTRDFSREKLFF. The CDR3 region has the DNA TGTGCCAGCACCCGAGACTTCAGTAGGGAAAAACTGTTTTTT. The chain links TRBV6-6 to TRBJ1-4, with D hard to call. Deletions cut 7 bases from V and 8 bases from J, with 17 bases between. This CDR3 has 14 residues. Germline V lookup: CDR1 MNHNY, CDR2 SVGAGI (reference sequence).

This clonotype was recorded a few times. The rearrangement joins TRBV20-1 to TRBJ1-1; no firm D call. There are 14 residues in the CDR3. The V gene lost 2 bases and the J gene lost 4 bases, with 14 bases spanning the gap. The V gene's germline CDR1 is DFQATT and CDR2 SNEGSKA (reference sequence). The CDR3 nucleotides are TGCAGTGCTAGATTCTATCCTCTGAGCACTGAAGCTTTCTTT. It translates to CSARFYPLSTEAFF.

On this clonotype itself: One end of the junction is discordant with germline, which a read error may explain. The V and J genes are TRBV2 and TRBJ1-4; D perhaps matches TRBD1 (6 bases). The CDR3 is 13 residues long. Looked up from germline, CDR1 is SNHLY and CDR2 is FYNNEI. Written as DNA, the CDR3 is TGTGCCAGCAGTTTACAGGGAGATGAAAAACTGTTGTTT. The encoded protein is CASSLQGDEKLLF.

This clonotype was detected a few times. The gene calls are TRBV18 and TRBJ2-5, with 7 bases identical to TRBD1. Germline V gene sequence: CDR1 KGHSH, CDR2 LQKENI. The J segment lost 4 bases and the V segment lost 3 bases, leaving 11 bases of the junction unmatched. The CDR3 is 16 residues long. The CDR3 sequence: CASSPKGQIMIETQYF. The CDR3 DNA sequence: TGTGCCAGCTCACCGAAGGGACAGATTATGATAGAGACCCAGTACTTC.

There are many counts of this clonotype. The gene calls are TRBV10-3 and TRBJ2-2; D may be TRBD2 (6 bases). Germline CDR1 reads ENHRY; CDR2 reads SYGVKD. Trimming cost V 6 bases and J 3 bases, with 14 bases left between them. CDR3 length: 15 amino acids. The CDR3 region is CAIRGLSGDTGELFF. In nucleotides, the CDR3 is TGTGCCATCAGAGGACTATCCGGGGACACCGGGGAGCTGTTTTTT.

Comment on this clonotype: Sequence at one end of the junction differs from germline and may be a read error. The V gene is TRBV6-6, the J gene TRBJ1-1; 7 bases match TRBD1. CDR1 is MNHNY and CDR2 is SVGAGI in the germline V gene (reference sequence). The CDR3 runs 13 residues. In DNA, the CDR3 is TGTGCCGGCAGTCGAGAGGGGGCGACTGAAGCTTTCTTT. Its protein product is CAGSREGATEAFF.

This clonotype was recorded many times. V and J are TRBV25-1 and TRBJ1-1; D is ambiguous. The CDR3 has 13 residues. With 5 bases removed from V and 1 base from J, the gap between germline ends came to 8 bases. Looked up from germline, CDR1 is MGHDK and CDR2 is SYGVNS. The CDR3 sequence: CASSSEENTEAFF. CDR3 DNA sequence: TGTGCCAGCAGTTCCGAGGAGAACACTGAAGCTTTCTTT.